This T cell receptor beta chain was recorded in a study of blood T cell repertoires in COVID-19. About the study: Italy, Spain and the United States were the sources of the convalescent and acute COVID-19 samples.

Using immunoSEQ multiplex PCR, the repertoire was profiled, and TCRdb retains in-frame clones only, with some absent. The sample yields 110,000 to 150,000 clones, about 84% seen once. This sequence originates from a woman between 50 and 59 years old with acute or convalescent COVID-19. The sample was peripheral blood.

This chain's CDR3 is CASSFSGQSEAFF. For the CDR3, the DNA is TGTGCCAGCAGTTTCTCCGGACAGTCTGAAGCTTTCTTT. This rearrangement joins TRBV27 to TRBJ1-1; D is possibly TRBD1 (6 bases). Germline lookup yields CDR1 MNHEY and CDR2 SMNVEV (reference sequence). This CDR3 comprises 13 residues. Trimming took 3 bases from V and 6 from J, leaving 11 bases between them.